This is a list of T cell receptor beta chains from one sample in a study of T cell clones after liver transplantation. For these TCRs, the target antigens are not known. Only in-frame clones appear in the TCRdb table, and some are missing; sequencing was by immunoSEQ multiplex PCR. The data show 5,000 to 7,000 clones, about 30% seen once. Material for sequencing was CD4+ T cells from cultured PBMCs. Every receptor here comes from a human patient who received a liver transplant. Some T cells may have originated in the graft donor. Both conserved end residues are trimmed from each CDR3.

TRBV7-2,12,ASSLAASGYEQF
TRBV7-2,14,ASSRTGLAGEYEQY
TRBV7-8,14,ASSLLTTRVSNEQF
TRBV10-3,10,AIRTGSDEQY
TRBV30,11,AWSLTDNYGYT
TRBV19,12,ASSIQGPYSPLH
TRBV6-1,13,ASRDRRFFTDTQY
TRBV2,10,ASSVGTTEAF
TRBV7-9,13,ASSPPRRMNTEAF
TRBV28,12,ASSPLAGARELF
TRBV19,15,ASSIKEGLAVSNEQF
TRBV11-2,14,ASSLGASKAKNIQY
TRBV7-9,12,ASSLSGGMDTQY
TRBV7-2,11,ASRRTGIAEAF
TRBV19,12,ASRRLGHTDTQY
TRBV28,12,ASSFLRQNEKLF
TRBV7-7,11,ASSLEGTDTQY
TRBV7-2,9,ASSPAYEQY
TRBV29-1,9,GVGDTYEQY
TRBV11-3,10,ARRRRGTEAF
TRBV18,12,ASSHRISNQPQH
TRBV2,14,ASSEDAGLRDFRAY
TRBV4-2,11,ASSPDGNYGYT
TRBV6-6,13,ASRGTFGRYTEAF
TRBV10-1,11,ASSQNPGYEQY
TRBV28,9,ASRSSHEQY
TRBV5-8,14,ASSRRGDHSGNTIY
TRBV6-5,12,ASSYGGGLGGYT
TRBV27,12,ASSLRESNQPQH
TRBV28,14,ASRKGGGSAKNIQY
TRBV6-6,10,ASSYGGYGYT
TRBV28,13,ASTSAGRANYGYT
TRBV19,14,ASRRPTGRSGNTIY
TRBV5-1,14,ASSSGLVPATGELV
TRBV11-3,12,ASSSPGRSYEQY
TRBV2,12,ASSEQGLRYGYT
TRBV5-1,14,ASSLLLLGPQETQY
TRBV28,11,ASSPYPNTEAF
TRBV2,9,ASKMGYEQY
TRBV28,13,ASSPHRISYNEQF
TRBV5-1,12,ASSQGPGIYGYT
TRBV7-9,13,ASSLISGFGETQY
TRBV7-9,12,ASSLQGDNQPQH
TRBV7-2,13,ASSLGSGMNTEAF
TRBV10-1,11,ASSEYRGNTIY